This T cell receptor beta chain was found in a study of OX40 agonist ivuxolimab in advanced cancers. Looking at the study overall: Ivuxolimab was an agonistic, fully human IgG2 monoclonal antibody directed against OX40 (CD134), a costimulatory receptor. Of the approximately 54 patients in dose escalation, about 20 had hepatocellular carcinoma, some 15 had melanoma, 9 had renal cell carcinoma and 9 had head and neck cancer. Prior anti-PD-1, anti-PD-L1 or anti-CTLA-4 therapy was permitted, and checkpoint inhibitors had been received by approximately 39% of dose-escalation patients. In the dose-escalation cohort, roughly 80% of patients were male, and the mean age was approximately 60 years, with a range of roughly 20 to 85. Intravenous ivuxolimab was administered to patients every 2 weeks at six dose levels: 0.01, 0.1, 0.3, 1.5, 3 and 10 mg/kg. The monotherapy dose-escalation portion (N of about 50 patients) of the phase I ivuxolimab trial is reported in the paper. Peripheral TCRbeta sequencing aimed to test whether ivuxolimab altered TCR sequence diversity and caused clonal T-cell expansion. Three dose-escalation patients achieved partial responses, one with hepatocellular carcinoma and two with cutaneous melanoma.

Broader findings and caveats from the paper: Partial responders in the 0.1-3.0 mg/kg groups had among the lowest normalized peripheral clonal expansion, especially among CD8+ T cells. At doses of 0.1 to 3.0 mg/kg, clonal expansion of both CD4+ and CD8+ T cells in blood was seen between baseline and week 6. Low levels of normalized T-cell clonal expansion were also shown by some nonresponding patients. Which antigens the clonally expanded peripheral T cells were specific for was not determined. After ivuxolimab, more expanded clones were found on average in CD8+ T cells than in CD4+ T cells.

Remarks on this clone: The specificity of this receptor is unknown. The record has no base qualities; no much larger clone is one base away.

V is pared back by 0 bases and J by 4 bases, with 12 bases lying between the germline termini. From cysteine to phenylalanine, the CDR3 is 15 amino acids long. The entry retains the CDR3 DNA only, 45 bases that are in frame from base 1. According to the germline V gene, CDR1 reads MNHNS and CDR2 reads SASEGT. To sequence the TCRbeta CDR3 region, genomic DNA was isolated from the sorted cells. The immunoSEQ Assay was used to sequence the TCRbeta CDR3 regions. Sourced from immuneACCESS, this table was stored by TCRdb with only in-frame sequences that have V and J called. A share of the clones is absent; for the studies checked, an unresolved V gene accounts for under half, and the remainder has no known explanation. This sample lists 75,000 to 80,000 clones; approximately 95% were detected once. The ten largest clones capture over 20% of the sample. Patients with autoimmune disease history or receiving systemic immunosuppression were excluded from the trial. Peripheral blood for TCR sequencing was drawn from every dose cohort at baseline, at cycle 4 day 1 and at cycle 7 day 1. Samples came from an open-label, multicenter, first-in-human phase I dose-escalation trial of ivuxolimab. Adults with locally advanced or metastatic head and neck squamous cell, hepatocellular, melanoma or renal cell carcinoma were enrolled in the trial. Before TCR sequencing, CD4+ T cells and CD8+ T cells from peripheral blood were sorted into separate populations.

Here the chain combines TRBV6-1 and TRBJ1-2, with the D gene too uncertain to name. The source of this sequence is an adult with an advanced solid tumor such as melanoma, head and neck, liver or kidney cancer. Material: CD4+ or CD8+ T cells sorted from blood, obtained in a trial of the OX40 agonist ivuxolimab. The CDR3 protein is CASSEAVGGLYGYTF. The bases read TGTGCCAGCAGTGAAGCGGTGGGCGGACTCTATGGCTACACCTTC.